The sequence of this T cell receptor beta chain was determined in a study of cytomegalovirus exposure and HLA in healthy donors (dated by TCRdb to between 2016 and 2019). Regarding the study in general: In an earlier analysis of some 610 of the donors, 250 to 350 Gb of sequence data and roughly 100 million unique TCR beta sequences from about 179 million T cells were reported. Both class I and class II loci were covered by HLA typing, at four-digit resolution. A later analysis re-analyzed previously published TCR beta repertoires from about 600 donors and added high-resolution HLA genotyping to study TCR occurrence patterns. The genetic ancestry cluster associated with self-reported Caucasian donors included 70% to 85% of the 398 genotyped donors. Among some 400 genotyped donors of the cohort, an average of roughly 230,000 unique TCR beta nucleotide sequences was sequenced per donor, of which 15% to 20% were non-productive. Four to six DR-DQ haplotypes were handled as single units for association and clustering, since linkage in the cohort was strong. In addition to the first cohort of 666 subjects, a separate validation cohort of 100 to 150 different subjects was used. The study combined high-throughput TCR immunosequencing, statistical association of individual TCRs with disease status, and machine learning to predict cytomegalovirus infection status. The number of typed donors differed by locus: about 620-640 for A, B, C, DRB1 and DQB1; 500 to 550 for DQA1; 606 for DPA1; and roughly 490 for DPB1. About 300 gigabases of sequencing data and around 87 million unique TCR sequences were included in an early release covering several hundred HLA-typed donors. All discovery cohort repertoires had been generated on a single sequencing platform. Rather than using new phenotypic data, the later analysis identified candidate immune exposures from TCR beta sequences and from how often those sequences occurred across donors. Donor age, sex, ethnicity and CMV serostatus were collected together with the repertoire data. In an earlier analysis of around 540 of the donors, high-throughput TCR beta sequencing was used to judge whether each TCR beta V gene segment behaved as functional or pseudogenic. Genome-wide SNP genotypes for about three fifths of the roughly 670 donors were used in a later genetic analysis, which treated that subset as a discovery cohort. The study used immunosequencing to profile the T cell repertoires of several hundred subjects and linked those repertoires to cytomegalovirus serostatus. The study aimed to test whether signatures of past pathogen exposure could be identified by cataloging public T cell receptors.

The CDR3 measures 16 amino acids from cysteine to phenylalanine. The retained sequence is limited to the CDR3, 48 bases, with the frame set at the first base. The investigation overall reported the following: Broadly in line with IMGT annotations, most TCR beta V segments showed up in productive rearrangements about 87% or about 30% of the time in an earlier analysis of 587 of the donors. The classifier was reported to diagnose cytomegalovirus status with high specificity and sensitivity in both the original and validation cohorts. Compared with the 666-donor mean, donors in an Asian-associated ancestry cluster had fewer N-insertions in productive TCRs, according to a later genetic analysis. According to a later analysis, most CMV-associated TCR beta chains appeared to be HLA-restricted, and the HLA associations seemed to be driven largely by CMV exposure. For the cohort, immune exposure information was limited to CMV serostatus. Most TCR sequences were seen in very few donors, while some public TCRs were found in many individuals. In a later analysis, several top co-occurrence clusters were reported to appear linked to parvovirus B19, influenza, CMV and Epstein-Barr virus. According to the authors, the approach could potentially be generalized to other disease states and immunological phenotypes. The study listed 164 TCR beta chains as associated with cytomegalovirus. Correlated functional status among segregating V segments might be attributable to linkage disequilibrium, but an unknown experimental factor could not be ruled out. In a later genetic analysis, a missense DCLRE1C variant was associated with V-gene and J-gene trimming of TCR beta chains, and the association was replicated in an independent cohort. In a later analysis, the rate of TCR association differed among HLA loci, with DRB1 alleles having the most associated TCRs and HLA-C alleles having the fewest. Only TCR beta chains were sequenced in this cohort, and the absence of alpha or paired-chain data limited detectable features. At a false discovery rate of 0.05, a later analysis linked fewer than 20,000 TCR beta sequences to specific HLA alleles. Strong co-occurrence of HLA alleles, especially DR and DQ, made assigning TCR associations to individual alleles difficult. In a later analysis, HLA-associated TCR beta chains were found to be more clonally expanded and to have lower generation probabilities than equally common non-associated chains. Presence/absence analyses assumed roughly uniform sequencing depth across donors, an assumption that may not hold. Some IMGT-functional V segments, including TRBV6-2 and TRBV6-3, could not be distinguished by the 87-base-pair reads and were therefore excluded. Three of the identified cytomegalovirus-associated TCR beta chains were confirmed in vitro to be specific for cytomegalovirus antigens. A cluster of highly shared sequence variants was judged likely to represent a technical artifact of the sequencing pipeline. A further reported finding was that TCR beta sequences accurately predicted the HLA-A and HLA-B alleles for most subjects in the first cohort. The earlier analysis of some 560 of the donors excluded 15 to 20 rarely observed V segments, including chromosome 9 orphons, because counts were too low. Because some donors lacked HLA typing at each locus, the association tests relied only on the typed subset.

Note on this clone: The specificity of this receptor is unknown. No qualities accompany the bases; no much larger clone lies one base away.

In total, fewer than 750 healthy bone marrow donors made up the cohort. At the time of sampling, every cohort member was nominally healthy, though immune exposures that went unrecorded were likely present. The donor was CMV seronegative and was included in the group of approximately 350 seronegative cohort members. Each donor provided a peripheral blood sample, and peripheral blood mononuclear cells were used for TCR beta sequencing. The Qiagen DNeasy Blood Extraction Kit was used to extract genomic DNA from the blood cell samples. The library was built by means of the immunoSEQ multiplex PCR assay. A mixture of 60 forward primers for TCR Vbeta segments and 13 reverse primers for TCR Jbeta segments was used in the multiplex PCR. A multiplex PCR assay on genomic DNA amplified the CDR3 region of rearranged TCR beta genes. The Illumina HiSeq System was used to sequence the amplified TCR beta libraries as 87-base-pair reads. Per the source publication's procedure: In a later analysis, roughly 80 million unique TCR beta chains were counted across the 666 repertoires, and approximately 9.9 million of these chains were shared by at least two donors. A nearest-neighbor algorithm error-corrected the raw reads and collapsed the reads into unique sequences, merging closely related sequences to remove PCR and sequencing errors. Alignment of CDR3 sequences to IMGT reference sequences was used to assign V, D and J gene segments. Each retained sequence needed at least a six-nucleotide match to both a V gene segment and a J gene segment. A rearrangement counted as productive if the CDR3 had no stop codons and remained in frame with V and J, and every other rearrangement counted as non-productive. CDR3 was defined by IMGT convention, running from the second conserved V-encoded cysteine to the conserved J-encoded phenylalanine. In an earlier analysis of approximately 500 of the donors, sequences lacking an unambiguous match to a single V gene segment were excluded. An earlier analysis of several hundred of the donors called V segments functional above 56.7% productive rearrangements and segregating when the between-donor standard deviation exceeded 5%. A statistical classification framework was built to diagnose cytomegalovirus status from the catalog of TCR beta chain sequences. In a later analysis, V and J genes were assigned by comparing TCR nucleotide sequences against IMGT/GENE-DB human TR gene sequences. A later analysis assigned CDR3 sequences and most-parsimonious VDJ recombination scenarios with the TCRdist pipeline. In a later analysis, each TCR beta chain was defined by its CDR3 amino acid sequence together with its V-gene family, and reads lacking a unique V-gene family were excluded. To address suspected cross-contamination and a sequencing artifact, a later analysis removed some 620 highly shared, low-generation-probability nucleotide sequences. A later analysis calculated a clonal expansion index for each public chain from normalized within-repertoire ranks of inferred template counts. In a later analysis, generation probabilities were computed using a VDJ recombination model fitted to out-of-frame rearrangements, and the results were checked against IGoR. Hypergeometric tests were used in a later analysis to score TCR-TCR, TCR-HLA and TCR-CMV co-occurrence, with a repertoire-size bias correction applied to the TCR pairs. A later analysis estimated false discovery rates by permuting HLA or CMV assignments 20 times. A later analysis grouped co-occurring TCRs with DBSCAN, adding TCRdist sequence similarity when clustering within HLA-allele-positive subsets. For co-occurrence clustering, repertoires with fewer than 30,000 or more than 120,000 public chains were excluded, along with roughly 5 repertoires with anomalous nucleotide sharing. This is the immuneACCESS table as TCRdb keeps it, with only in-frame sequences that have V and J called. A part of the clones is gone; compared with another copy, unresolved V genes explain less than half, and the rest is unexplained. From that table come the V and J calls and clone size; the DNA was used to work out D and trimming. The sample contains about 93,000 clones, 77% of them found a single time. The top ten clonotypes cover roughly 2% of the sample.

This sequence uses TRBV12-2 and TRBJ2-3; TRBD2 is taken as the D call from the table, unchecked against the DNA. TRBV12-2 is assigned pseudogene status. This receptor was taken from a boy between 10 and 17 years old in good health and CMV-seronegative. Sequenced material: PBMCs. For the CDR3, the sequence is CASRGRLAGGRDTQYF. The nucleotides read TGTGCAAGTCGCGGCCGACTAGCGGGGGGGCGCGATACGCAGTATTTT.